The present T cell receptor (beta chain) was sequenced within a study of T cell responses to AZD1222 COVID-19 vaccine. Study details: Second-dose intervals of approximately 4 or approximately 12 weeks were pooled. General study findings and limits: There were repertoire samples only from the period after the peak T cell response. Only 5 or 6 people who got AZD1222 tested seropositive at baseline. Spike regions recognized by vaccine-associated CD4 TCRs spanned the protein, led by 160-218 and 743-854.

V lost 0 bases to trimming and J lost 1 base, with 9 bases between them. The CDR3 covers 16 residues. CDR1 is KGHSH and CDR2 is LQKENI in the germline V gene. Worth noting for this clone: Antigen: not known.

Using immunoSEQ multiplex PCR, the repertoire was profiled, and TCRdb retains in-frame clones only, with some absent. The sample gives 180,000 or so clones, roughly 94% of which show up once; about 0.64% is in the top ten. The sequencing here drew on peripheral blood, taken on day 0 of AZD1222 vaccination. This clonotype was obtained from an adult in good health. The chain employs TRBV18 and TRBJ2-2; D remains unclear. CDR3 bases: TGTGCCAGCTCACCACCTAGCCAGCAGAACACCGGGGAGCTGTTTTTT. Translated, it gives CASSPPSQQNTGELFF.